The T cell receptor beta chain described here comes from a study of T-cell memory formation after mild COVID-19. This clonotype has just a few counts. TCRdb analysed the 5' RACE reads with MiXCR anew, one entry per CDR3 protein. Here the sample spans around 250,000 distinct CDR3 sequences, about a sixth being singletons. CDR3 length: 14 residues. Germline V gene data show CDR1 as SGHNT and CDR2 as YENEEA. The germline V and J ends were trimmed by 3 bases and 3 bases, with 9 bases remaining between them. This TCR came from a man aged 18-30 years who had mild COVID-19 (a few samples of this study predate the infection). Cell type and time point are not known. Sequenced material: PBMCs or a T cell subset sorted from them (not recorded which). The chain carries TRBV11-3 and TRBJ1-5; D possibly corresponds to TRBD1 (5 bases). The DNA of the CDR3 is TGTGCCAGCAGCTTGACAGTCCCCAATCAGCCCCAGCATTTT. Protein product: CASSLTVPNQPQHF.